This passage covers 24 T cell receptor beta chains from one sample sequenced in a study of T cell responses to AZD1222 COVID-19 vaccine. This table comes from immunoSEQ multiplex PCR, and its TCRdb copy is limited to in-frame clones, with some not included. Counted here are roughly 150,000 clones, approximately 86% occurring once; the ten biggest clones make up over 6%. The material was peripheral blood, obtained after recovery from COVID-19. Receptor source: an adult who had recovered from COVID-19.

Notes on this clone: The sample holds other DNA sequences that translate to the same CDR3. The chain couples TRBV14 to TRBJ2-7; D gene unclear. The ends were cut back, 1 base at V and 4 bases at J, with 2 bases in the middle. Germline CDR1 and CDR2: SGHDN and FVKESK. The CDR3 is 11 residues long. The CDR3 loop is CASSQGYEQYF. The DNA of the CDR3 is TGTGCCAGCAGCCAAGGGTACGAGCAGTACTTC.

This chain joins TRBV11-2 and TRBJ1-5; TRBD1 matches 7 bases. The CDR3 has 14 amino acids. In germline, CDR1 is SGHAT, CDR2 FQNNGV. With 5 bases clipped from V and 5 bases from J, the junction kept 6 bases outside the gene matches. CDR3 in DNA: TGTGCCAGCAGCGCCGACAGGGCCGATCAGCCCCAGCATTTT. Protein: CASSADRADQPQHF.

CDR3 in DNA: TGTGCCAGCAGCCAAGATACGCTAGCGGGGACGGGGGATACGCAGTATTTT. As protein: CASSQDTLAGTGDTQYF. The chain joins TRBV3-1 (or the pseudogene TRBV3-2) to TRBJ2-3; 9 bases line up with TRBD2. Germline CDR1 reads LGHDT; CDR2 reads YNNKEL (reference sequence). This CDR3 has 17 residues. Trimming removed 0 bases from V and 6 bases from J; junction bases left unmatched: 10.

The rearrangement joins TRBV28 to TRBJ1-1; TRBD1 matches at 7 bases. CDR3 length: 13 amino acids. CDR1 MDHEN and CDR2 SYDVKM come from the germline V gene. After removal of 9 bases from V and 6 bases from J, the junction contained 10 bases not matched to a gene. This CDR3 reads CASRQGSGPEAFF. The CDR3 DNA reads TGTGCCAGTCGACAGGGATCCGGCCCTGAAGCTTTCTTT.

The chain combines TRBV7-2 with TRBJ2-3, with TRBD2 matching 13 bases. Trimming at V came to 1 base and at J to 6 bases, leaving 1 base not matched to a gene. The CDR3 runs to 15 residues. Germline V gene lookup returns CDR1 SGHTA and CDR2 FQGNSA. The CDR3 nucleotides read TGTGCCAGCAGCTTAGAGGGACTAGCGGGGGATACGCAGTATTTT. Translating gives CASSLEGLAGDTQYF.

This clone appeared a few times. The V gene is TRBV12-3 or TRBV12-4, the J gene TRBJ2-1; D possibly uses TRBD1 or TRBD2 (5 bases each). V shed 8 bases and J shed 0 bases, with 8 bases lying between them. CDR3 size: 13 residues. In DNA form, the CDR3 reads TGTGCCAGCTCCGGGACCTCCTACAATGAGCAGTTCTTC. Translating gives CASSGTSYNEQFF.

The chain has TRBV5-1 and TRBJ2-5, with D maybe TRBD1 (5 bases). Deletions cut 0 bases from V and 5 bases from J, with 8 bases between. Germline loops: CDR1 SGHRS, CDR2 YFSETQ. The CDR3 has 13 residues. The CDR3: CASSLGQTETQYF. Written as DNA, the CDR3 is TGCGCCAGCAGCTTGGGACAGACGGAGACCCAGTACTTC.

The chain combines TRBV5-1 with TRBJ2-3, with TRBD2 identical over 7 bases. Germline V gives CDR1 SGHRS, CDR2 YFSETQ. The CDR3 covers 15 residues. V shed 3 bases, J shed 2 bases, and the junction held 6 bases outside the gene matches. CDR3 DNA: TGCGCCAGCAGCTCGAGCGGGACCACCACAGATACGCAGTATTTT. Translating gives CASSSSGTTTDTQYF.

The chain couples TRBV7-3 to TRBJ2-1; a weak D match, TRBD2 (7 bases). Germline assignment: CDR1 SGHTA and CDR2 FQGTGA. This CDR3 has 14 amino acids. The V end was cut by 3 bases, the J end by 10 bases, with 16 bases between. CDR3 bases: TGTGCCAGCAGCTTCGGCACGGGGGGCCGGGAGCAGTTCTTC. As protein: CASSFGTGGREQFF.

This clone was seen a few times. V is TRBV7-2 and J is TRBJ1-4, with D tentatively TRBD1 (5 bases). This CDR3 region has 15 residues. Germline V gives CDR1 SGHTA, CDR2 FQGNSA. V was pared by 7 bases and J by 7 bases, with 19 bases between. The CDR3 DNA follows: TGTGCCAGCACCTCGTTACCCGCCCAGGGTGAAAAACTGTTTTTT. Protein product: CASTSLPAQGEKLFF.

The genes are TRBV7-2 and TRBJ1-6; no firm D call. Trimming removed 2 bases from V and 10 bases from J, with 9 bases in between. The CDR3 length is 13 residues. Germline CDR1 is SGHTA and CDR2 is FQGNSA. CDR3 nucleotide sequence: TGTGCCAGCAGCTTATATACGGAGTCACCCCTCCACTTT. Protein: CASSLYTESPLHF.

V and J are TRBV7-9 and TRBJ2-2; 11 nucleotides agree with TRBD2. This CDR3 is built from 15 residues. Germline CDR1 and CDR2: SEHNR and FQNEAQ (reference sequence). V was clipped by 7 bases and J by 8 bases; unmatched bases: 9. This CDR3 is CASTAITSGSGELFF. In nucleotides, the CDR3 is TGTGCCAGCACCGCAATTACTAGCGGGAGTGGGGAGCTGTTTTTT.

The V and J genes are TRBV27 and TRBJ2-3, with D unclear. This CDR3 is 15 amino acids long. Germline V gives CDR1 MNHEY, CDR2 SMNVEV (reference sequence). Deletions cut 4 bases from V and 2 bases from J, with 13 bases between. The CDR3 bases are TGTGCCAGCAGTTACGGCGATACCATCACAGATACGCAGTATTTT. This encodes CASSYGDTITDTQYF.

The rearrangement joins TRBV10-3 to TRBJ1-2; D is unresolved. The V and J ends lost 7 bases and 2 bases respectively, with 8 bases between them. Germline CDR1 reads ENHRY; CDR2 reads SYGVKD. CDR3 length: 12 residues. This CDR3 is CAINDGNYGYTF. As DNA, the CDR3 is TGTGCCATCAATGATGGAAACTATGGCTACACCTTC.

Here the CDR3 DNA reads TGTGCCAGCAGCCCCCGGGGACAGGGGAACACTGAAGCTTTCTTT. Translated: CASSPRGQGNTEAFF. The V call is TRBV5-4, the J call TRBJ1-1; 9 bases align to TRBD1. Germline V gene lookup returns CDR1 SGHNT and CDR2 YYREEE (reference sequence). This CDR3 is 15 amino acids long. The junction had 5 bases not matched to a gene; V was cut back by 4 bases and J by 1 base.

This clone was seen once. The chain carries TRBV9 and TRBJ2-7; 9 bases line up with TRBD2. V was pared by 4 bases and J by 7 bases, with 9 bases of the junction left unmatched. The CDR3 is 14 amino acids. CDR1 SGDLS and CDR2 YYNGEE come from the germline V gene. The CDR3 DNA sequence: TGTGCCAGCAGCCCCAGCGGGGGGCTGCTTGAGCAGTACTTC. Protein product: CASSPSGGLLEQYF. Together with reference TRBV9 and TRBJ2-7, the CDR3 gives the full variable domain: DSGVTQTPKHLITATGQRVTLRCSPRSGDLSVYWYQQSLDQGLQFLIQYYNGEERAKGNILERFSAQQFPDLHSELNLSSLELGDSALYFCASSPSGGLLEQYFGPGTRLTVT.

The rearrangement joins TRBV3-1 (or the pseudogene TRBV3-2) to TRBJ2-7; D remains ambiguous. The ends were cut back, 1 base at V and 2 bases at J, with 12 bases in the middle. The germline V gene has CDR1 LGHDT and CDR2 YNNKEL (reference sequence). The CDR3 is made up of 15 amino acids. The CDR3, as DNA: TGTGCCAGCAGCCAAGGCCCACTACTAACCTACGAGCAGTACTTC. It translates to CASSQGPLLTYEQYF.

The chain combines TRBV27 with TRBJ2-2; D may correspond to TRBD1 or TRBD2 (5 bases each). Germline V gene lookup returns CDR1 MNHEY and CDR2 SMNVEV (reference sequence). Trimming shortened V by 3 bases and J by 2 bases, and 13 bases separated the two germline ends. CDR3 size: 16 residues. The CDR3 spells CASSLGLAPNTGELFF. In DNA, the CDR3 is TGTGCCAGCAGTTTGGGGCTAGCTCCCAACACCGGGGAGCTGTTTTTT.

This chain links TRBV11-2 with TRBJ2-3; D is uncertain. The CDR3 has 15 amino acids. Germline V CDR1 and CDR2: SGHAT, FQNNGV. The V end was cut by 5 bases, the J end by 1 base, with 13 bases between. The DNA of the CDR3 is TGTGCCAGCAGCCCGAGGATGTTTGGCACAGATACGCAGTATTTT. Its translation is CASSPRMFGTDTQYF.

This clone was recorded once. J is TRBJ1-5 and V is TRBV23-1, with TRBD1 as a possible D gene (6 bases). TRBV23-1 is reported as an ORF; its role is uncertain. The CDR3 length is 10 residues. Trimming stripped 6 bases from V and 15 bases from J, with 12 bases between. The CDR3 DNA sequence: TGCGCCAGCAGGGCAGGGGATCCGCATTTT. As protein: CASRAGDPHF.

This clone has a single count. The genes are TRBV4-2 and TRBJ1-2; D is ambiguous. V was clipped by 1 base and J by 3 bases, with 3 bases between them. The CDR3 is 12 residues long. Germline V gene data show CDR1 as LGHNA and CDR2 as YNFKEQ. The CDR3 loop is CASSQGDYGYTF. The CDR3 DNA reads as TGTGCCAGCAGCCAAGGGGACTATGGCTACACCTTC.

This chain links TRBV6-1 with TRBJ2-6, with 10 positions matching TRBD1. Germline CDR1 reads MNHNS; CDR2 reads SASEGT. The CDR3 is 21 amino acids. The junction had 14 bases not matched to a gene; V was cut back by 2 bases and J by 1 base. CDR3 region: CASSEPGQGYRGLSGANVLTF. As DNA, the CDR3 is TGTGCCAGCAGTGAACCGGGACAGGGGTACAGGGGCCTGTCTGGGGCCAACGTCCTGACTTTC.

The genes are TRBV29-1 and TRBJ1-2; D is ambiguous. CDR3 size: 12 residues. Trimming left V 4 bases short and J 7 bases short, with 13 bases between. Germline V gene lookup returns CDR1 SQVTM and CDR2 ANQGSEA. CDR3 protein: CSVGVGYGGYTF. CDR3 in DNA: TGCAGCGTTGGGGTGGGATACGGTGGCTACACCTTC.

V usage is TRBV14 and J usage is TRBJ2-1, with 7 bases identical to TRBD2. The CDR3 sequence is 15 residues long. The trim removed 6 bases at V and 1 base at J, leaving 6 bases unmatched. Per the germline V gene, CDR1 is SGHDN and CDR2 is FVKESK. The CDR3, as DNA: TGTGCCAGCAGAATAAGCGGGGAATCCTACAATGAGCAGTTCTTC. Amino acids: CASRISGESYNEQFF.